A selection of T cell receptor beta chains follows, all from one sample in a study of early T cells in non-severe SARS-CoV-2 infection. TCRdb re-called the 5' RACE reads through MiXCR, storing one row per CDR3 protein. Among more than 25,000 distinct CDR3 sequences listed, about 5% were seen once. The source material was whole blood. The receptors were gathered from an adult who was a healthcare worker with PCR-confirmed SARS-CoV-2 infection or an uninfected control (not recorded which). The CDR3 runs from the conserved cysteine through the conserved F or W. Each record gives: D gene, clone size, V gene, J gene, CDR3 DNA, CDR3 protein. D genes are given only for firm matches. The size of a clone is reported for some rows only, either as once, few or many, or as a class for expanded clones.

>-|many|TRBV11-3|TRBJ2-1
TGTGCCAGCAGCTTAGATGGCCAGGGTCAACTGTTCTTC
CASSLDGQGQLFF
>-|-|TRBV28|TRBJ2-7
TGTGCCAGCAGTTTACAGGGAACCCGGCAGTACTTC
CASSLQGTRQYF
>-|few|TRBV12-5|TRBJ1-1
TGTGCTAGTGGTCAAACCCACACTGAAGCTTTCTTT
CASGQTHTEAFF
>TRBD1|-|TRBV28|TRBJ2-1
TGTGCCAGCAGTGGACAGGACAAACTCTTAGATGAGCAGTTCTTC
CASSGQDKLLDEQFF
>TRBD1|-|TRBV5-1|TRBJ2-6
TGCGCCAGCAGCTTAGTGACAGGGCCACACTCTGGGGCCAACGTCCTGACTTTC
CASSLVTGPHSGANVLTF
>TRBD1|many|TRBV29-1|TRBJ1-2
TGCAGCGTTGCAGACAGGGACGGCTACACCTTC
CSVADRDGYTF
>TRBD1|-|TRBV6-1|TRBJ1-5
TGTGCCAGCAGTACAACAGGGGGTTGGAATCAGCCCCAGCATTTT
CASSTTGGWNQPQHF
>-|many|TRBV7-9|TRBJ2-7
TGTGCCAGCAGCTATGAGAGCGAGCAGTACTTC
CASSYESEQYF
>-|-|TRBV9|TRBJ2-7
TGTGCCAGCAGCGTAGGCCCCTATGGGCAAGAGAGTCAGCAGTACTTC
CASSVGPYGQESQQYF
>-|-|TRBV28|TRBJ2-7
TGTGCCAGCAGTTTAACGTCCATGAACGAGCAGTACTTC
CASSLTSMNEQYF
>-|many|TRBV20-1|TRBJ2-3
TGCAGTGCTAGAGGGGGGACCACAGATACGCAGTATTTT
CSARGGTTDTQYF